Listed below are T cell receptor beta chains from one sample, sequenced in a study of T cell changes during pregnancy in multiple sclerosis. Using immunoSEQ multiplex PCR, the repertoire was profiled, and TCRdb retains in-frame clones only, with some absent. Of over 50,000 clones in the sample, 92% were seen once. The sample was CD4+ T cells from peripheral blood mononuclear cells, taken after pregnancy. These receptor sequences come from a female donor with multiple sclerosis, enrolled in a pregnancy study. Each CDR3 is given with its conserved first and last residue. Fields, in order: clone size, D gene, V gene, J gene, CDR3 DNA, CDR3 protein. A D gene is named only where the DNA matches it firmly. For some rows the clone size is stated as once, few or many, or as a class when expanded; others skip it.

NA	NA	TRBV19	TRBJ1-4	TGTGCCAGTAAGGGAGCTTCAACTAATGAAAAACTGTTTTTT	CASKGASTNEKLFF
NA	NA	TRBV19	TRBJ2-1	TGTGCCAGTAGTATAGGAGGGTGGGGAGCTAATGAGCAGTTCTTC	CASSIGGWGANEQFF
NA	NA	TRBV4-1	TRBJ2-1	TGCGCCAGCAGCCAGCCCACACGGAGCTCCTACAATGAGCAGTTCTTC	CASSQPTRSSYNEQFF
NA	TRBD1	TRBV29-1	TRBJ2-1	TGCAGCTTCTCGTCCGGGACAGGGTTCTACAATGAGCAGTTCTTC	CSFSSGTGFYNEQFF
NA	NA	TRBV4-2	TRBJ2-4	TGTGCCAGCAGCCAAGACCTCGGCAGGGCGAACATTCAGTACTTC	CASSQDLGRANIQYF
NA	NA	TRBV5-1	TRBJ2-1	TGCGCCAGCAGCTTGGCCCTAGCGAGCTCCTACAATGAGCAGTTCTTC	CASSLALASSYNEQFF
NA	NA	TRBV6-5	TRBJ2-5	TGTGCCAGCAGACTAAGTGCTCTGGAGACCCAGTACTTC	CASRLSALETQYF
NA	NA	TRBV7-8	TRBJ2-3	TGTGCCAGCAGCCTCGGGACTCCTCCAACAGATACGCAGTATTTT	CASSLGTPPTDTQYF
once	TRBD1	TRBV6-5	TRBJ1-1	TGTGCCAGCAGCCGGGACAGCCCCATGAACACTGAAGCTTTCTTT	CASSRDSPMNTEAFF
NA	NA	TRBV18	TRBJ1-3	TGTGCCAGCTCACCGGGGAGGGCAAACTCTGGAAACACCATATATTTT	CASSPGRANSGNTIYF
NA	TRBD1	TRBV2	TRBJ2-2	TGTGCCAGCAGTGATTCAGGACAGGGGTTAATCACCGGGGAGCTGTTTTTT	CASSDSGQGLITGELFF